This TCR beta chain was documented in a study of blood T cell repertoires in COVID-19. Study as a whole: Sample material is recorded as cDNA or gDNA derived from T cells, B-cell-depleted T cells, or PBMCs.

Trimming at V came to 4 bases and at J to 2 bases, leaving 9 bases not matched to a gene. Germline loops: CDR1 SGHTA, CDR2 FQGNSA. The CDR3 has 16 residues. Study processing details: Cell counts per sample came from amplifying reference gene primers. Clones were read by immunoSEQ multiplex PCR, and TCRdb kept only the in-frame ones, dropping some. V and J calls and clone size are as listed in that table; D and trimming were resolved from the DNA. The sample comprises about 54,000 clones, roughly 83% of which are singletons, and less than 6% rests with the top ten. The chain combines TRBV7-2 with TRBJ2-5; 8 bases are a match to TRBD2. The receptor was isolated from a human donor in a cohort sampled during active COVID-19. Material for sequencing was peripheral blood. This CDR3 is CASSSQSGGPQETQYF. DNA for the CDR3: TGTGCCAGCAGCTCCCAGAGCGGGGGCCCTCAAGAGACCCAGTACTTC.